This T cell receptor beta chain is drawn from a study of neurological immune-mediated disorders. The germline gives CDR1 MNHEY, CDR2 SVGEGT. After removal of 5 bases from V and 2 bases from J, the junction contained 1 base not matched to a gene. The CDR3 is 14 residues long. From the 5' RACE reads, TCRdb called clonotypes with MiXCR, one entry per CDR3 protein. The sample carries 50,000 to 55,000 distinct CDR3 sequences, more than 3.5% recorded once. This clonotype occurred many times. V usage is TRBV6-2 or TRBV6-3 and J usage is TRBJ2-3; the match to TRBD2 covers 10 bases. The TCR comes from a man in his 60s with multiple sclerosis. Sequencing was performed on PBMCs. The CDR3 DNA reads as TGTGCCAGCAGTAGCGGGGGGGCCACAGATACGCAGTATTTT. Translating gives CASSSGGATDTQYF.